This T cell receptor beta chain derives from a study of blood T cells in healthy people across ages. Study-wide results and caveats: Long-lived donors exceeded aged donors in naive CD4+ cells and diversity. It was found that TCR beta diversity correlated strongly with the percentage of naive T cells.

Regarding this clonotype: Its antigen is undetermined.

Each donor gave 9 to 10 milliliters of peripheral blood. A second PCR of 7 to 11 cycles used a sample-barcoded 5' primer and a J-beta primer mix. A template-switch adaptor with 12 random nucleotides tagged each cDNA molecule. TCRdb fed the 5' RACE reads into MiXCR, producing one record per CDR3 protein. Here the sample spans approximately 1,000,000 distinct CDR3 sequences, 35% to 55% being singletons. The germline CDR1 and CDR2 sequences are MDHEN and SYDVKM. The CDR3 contains 16 residues. Between the trimmed V and J ends, which lost 6 bases and 4 bases, there was a span of 16 bases. Material for sequencing was blood. This sequence was found in a woman aged 55-75 years in good health. The chain joins TRBV28 to TRBJ1-6, with D possibly being TRBD1 (5 bases). Written as DNA, the CDR3 is TGTGCCAGCAGGAGGGCCAGGGTATCTTATAATTCACCCCTCCACTTT. Translation: CASRRARVSYNSPLHF.